Below, 5 T cell receptor beta chains from the same sample are listed, as sequenced in a study of post-analysis software for immune sequencing data. Study outcomes and limitations: Controls showed lower frequencies than patients for five TRBV segments, and TRBV5-6, TRBV5-1 and TRBV20-1 were among these.

Unique molecular identifiers featured in each of the TCR beta cDNA libraries. A single record per CDR3 protein comes from TCRdb applying MiXCR to the PCR reads. The profile shows about half a million distinct CDR3 sequences, 30% to 40% of them singletons. Their antigen targets remain unknown. Sequenced material: blood. These receptor sequences come from a girl under 18 with multiple sclerosis.

The rearrangement joins TRBV21-1 to TRBJ2-1. The J call may be mistaken, given a closer DNA end match to TRBJ2-7. TRBV21-1 is termed a pseudogene. The CDR3 spans 19 residues. The DNA for the CDR3 is TGCGCCAGCAGCACCTCTTGGGGAAGTCTTAGCAGCTCCTACAATGAGCAGTACTTC. Its translation: CASSTSWGSLSSSYNEQYF.

In this sample, this clonotype turned up a few times. This chain joins TRBV5-1 and TRBJ1-2; 10 nucleotides align to TRBD1. Germline trimming cut 3 bases from V and 4 bases from J; bases unmatched to any gene: 3. CDR3 size: 14 residues. Germline V gene lookup returns CDR1 SGHRS and CDR2 YFSETQ. The DNA of the CDR3 is TGCGCCAGCAGCTCGACAGGGGGCAGCTATGGCTACACCTTC. Its protein is CASSSTGGSYGYTF.

The CDR3 region is CASSLEPGGYTGELFF. The CDR3 DNA reads TGTGCCAGCAGTTTGGAGCCAGGAGGTTATACCGGGGAGCTGTTTTTT. The V and J genes are TRBV12-3 or TRBV12-4 and TRBJ2-2; a weak D match, TRBD2 (5 bases). The CDR3 totals 16 residues. V lost 3 bases and J lost 5, with 16 bases in between.

The table lists this clonotype with many counts. The rearrangement joins TRBV5-1 to TRBJ2-3; TRBD1 might be the D (6 bases). Germline assignment: CDR1 SGHRS and CDR2 YFSETQ. The CDR3 sequence is 14 residues long. The V end was cut by 0 bases, the J end by 1 base, with 6 bases between. CDR3 in amino acids: CASSLGTGTDTQYF. CDR3 nucleotides: TGCGCCAGCAGCTTGGGGACAGGCACAGATACGCAGTATTTT.

The gene calls are TRBV20-1 and TRBJ1-5; D gene uncertain. The CDR3 has 16 amino acids. Germline V gives CDR1 DFQATT, CDR2 SNEGSKA (reference sequence). The germline V and J ends were trimmed by 3 bases and 0 bases, with 15 bases remaining between them. The CDR3: CSASTEPKYSNQPQHF. CDR3 bases: TGCAGTGCTAGTACAGAGCCGAAATATAGCAATCAGCCCCAGCATTTT.